Reported below is one T cell receptor (beta chain). As yet, its antigen is unknown. CDR1 MRHNA and CDR2 SNTAGT come from the germline V gene. The length of the CDR3 is 15 residues. This entry is derived from a study of CXCR3-negative and CXCR3-positive naive CD8 T cells. With UMI labels, 5' RACE was used to prepare the TRB cDNA libraries. TCRdb re-called the 5' RACE reads and catalogs CDR3 proteins one per entry, DNA excluded. The specimen's table records roughly 100,000 distinct CDR3 sequences. Sorting was done in triplicate for each CD8+ T cell subset (about 330,000 cells each). Study-wide points: Within a donor, both naive subsets shared TRBV-TRBJ usage, unlike memory cells. Relative to CXCR3-negative naive cells, CXCR3-positive naive cells had more hydrophobic TRB CDR3s. High diversity, comparable across both naive subsets, contrasted with much lower diversity in memory CD8+ cells.

The chain couples TRBV6-4 to TRBJ1-1; TCRdb selects TRBD1, and the lack of DNA leaves this call unchecked. The TCR sequence derives from a human donor in good health. Some clones in this sample may be carry-over from other donors' samples. Sample: naive CXCR3+ CD8+ T cells from blood. Stated subset: CD45RO-CCR7+CD27+CD95- naive CD8+ T cells expressing CXCR3 (TNR3+). The CDR3 here is CASRGEDSLNTEAFF.